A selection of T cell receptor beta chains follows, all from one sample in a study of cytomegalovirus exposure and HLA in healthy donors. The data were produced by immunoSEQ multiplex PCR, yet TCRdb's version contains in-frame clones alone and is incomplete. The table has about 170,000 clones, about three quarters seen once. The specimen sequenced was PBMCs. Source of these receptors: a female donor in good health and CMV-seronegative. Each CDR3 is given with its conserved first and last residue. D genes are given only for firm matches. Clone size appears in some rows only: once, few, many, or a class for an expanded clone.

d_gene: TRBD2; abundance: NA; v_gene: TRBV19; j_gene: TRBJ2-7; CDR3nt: TGTGCCAGTAGTATCAGCGCGGGGGTCCACGAGCAGTACTTC; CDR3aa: CASSISAGVHEQYF
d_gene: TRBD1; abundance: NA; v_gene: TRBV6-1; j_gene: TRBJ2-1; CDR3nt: TGTGCCAGCAGCGAACCGGGACAGGGGAACAATGAGCAGTTCTTC; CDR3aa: CASSEPGQGNNEQFF
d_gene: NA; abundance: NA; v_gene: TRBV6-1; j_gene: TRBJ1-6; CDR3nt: TGTGCCAGCAGTGAACAGGGAAACTATAATTCACCCCTCCACTTT; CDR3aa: CASSEQGNYNSPLHF
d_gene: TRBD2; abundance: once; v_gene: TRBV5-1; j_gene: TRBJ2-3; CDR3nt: TGCGCCAGCAGCTTTGCGAGCGGGGGGGCTGGAGATACGCAGTATTTT; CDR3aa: CASSFASGGAGDTQYF
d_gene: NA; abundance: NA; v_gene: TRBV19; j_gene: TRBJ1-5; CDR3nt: TGTGCCAGTAGTATCCTAATCGGCGGGGGAGGCGGCAATCAGCCCCAGCATTTT; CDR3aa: CASSILIGGGGGNQPQHF
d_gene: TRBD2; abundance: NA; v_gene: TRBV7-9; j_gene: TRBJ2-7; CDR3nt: TGTGCCAGCACCCCCGGCGGGAGGGCCTTCTACGAGCAGTACTTC; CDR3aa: CASTPGGRAFYEQYF
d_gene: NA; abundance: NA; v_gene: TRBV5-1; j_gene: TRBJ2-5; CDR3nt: TGCGCCAGCAGCTTGGATTTGGGGCGAGAGACCCAGTACTTC; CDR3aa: CASSLDLGRETQYF
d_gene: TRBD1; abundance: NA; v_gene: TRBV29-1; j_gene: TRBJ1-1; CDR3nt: TGCAGCGTTGTGGGACAGGGGAACACTGAAGCTTTCTTT; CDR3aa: CSVVGQGNTEAFF
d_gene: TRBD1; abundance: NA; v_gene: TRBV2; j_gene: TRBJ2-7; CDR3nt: TGTGCCAGCAGTGAAATAGGGACAGGGACGGGCGAGCAGTACTTC; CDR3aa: CASSEIGTGTGEQYF
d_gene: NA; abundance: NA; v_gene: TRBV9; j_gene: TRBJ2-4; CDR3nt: TGTGCCAGCAGCGACGGGACTTTAGCCAAAAACATTCAGTACTTC; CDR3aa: CASSDGTLAKNIQYF
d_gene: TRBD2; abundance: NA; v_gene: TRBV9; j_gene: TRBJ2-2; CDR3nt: TGTGCCAGCAGCGCTAGCGGACGGGGAACATTGTACGGGGAGCTGTTTTTT; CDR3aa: CASSASGRGTLYGELFF
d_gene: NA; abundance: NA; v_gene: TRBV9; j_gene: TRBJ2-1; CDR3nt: TGTGCCAGCAGCGCAGGACTTACCGTAGACAATGAGCAGTTCTTC; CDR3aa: CASSAGLTVDNEQFF
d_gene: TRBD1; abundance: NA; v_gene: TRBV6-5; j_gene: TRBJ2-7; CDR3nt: TGTGCCAGCAGCCCTCCGGGACAGGGCTACGAGCAGTACTTC; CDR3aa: CASSPPGQGYEQYF
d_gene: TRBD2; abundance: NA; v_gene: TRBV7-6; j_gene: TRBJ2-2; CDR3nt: TGTGCCAGCAGCCCGGGAGGCACCGGGGAGCTGTTTTTT; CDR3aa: CASSPGGTGELFF
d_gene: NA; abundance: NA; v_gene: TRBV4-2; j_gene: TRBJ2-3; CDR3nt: TGTGCCAGCAGCCACTTAGCGGATACGCAGTATTTT; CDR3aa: CASSHLADTQYF
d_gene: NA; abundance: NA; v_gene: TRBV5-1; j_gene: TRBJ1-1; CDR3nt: TGCGCCAGCAGCTTGGGGCAGAGGGACACTGAAGCTTTCTTT; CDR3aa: CASSLGQRDTEAFF
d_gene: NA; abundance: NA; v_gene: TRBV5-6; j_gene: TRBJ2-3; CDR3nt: TGTGCCAGCAGCCCGACGGGGGTGGCGCAGTATTTT; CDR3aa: CASSPTGVAQYF
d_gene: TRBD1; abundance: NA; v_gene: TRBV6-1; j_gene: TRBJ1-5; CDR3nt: TGTGCCAGCAGACGGACAGGGGGCGAGCAGCCCCAGCATTTT; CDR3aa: CASRRTGGEQPQHF
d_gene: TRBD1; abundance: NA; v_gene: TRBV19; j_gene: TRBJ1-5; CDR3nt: TGTGCCACCGACAGGGCCCGCAATCAGCCCCAGCATTTT; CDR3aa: CATDRARNQPQHF
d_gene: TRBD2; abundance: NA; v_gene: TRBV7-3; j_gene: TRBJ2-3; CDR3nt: TGTGCCAGCAGCGTCTCTAGCGGGGGCACAGATACGCAGTATTTT; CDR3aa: CASSVSSGGTDTQYF
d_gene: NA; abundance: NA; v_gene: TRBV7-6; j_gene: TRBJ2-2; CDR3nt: TGTGCCAGCGCAACTGCTAGAACGAACACCGGGGAGCTGTTTTTT; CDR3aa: CASATARTNTGELFF
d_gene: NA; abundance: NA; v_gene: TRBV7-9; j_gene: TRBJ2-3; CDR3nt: TGTGCCAGCAGCTTAGACGGTGGGAGTGCCCCTACGCAGTATTTT; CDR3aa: CASSLDGGSAPTQYF
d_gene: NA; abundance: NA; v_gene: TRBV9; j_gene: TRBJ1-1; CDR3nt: TGTGCCAGCAGCGTAGCTTCGGGAGACACTGAAGCTTTCTTT; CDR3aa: CASSVASGDTEAFF
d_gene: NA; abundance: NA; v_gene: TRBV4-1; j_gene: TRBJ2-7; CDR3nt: TGCGCCAGCAGCCAAGGGTCCTACTACGAGCAGTACTTC; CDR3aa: CASSQGSYYEQYF
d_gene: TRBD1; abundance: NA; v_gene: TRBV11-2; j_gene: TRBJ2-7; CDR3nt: TGTGCCAGCAGCTGGGGACAGGGGGTTTACGAGCAGTACTTC; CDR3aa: CASSWGQGVYEQYF
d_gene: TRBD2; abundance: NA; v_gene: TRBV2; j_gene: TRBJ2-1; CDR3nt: TGTGCCAGCAGTGACCACGCGGGACTAGCGGTAAATGAGCAGTTCTTC; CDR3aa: CASSDHAGLAVNEQFF
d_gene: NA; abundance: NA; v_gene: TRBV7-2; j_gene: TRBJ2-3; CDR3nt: TGTGCCAGCAGCTTAGCTTTACGGGATACGCAGTATTTT; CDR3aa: CASSLALRDTQYF
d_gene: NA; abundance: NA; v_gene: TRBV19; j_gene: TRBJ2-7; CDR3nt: TGTGCCAGTACCGACAGCTACGAGCAGTACTTC; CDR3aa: CASTDSYEQYF
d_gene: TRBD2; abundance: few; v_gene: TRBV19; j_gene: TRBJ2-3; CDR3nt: TGTGCCAGTAAAACTCCGGGACTAGCGGGAGGGCGAGAAGATACGCAGTATTTT; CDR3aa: CASKTPGLAGGREDTQYF
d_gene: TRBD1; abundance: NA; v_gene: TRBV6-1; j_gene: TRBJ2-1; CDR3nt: TGTGCCAGCGAACCGGGACAGGGGGCGGTCAATGAGCAGTTCTTC; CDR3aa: CASEPGQGAVNEQFF
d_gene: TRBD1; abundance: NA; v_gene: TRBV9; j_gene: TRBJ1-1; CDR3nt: TGTGCCAGCAGCGTCCGCCCAACAGGGGTCACTGAAGCTTTCTTT; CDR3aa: CASSVRPTGVTEAFF
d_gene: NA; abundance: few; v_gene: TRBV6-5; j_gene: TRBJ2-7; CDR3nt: TGTGCCAGCAGCCAGAACAGGGACGAGCAGTACTTC; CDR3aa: CASSQNRDEQYF
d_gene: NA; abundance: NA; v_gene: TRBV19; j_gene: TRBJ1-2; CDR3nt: TGTGCTAGTAGTCCCTCTACAGGGACGGGTGGCTACACCTTC; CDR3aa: CASSPSTGTGGYTF
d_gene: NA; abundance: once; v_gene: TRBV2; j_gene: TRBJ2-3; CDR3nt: TGTGCCAGCAGTTCACGGGACACAGATACGCAGTATTTT; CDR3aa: CASSSRDTDTQYF
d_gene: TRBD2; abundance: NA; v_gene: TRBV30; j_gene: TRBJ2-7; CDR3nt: TGTGCCCTGCAGCGGGAGCCCCCTTACGAGCAGTACTTC; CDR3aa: CALQREPPYEQYF
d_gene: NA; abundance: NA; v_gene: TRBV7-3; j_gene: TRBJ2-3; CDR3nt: TGTGCCAGCAGCCAAGAATCACTAGATACGCAGTATTTT; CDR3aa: CASSQESLDTQYF
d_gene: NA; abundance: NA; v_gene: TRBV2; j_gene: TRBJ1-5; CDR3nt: TGTGCCAGCAGTCCGGACAGAATTTATAGCAATCAGCCCCAGCATTTT; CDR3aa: CASSPDRIYSNQPQHF
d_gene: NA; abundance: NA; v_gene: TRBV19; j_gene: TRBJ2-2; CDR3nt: TGTGCCAGTAGTGTTACGGGAGTACGCGGGGAGCTGTTTTTT; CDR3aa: CASSVTGVRGELFF
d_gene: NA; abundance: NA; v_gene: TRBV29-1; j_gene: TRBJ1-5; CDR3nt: TGCAGCGCGAATGGACAGTATAGCAATCAGCCCCAGCATTTT; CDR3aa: CSANGQYSNQPQHF
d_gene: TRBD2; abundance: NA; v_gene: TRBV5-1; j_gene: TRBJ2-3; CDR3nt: TGCGCCAGCAGCCTAGACGAAACGGGGGGAGATACGCAGTATTTT; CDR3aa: CASSLDETGGDTQYF